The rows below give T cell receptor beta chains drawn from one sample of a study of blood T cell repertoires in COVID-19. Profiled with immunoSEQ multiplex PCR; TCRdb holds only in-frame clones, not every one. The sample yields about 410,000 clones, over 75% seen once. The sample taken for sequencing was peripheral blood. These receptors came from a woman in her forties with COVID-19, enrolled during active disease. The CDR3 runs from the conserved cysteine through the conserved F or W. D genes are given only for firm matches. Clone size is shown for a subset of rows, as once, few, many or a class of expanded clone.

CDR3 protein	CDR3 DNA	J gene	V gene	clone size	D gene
CASSLGLAGGPDTQYF	TGTGCTAGCAGCTTAGGACTAGCGGGAGGACCAGATACGCAGTATTTT	TRBJ2-3	TRBV7-7	NA	TRBD2
CASSPARRGYEQYF	TGTGCCAGCAGCCCGGCCCGTAGGGGGTACGAGCAGTACTTC	TRBJ2-7	TRBV28	NA	NA
CASSVAYRGSGYTF	TGTGCCAGCAGCGTAGCTTACAGGGGCAGTGGCTACACCTTC	TRBJ1-2	TRBV9	NA	TRBD1
CASSEQGIIRKLFF	TGTGCCAGTAGTGAACAGGGTATCATTCGAAAACTGTTTTTT	TRBJ1-4	TRBV19	NA	NA
CASSLVSTEAFF	TGTGCCAGCAGCTTAGTATCCACTGAAGCTTTCTTT	TRBJ1-1	TRBV7-9	once	NA
CATSGTGGDTEAFF	TGTGCCACCTCTGGGACAGGGGGGGACACTGAAGCTTTCTTT	TRBJ1-1	TRBV24-1	NA	TRBD1
CASSLGTGGVSTEAFF	TGTGCCAGCAGTTTGGGGACAGGGGGCGTGAGCACTGAAGCTTTCTTT	TRBJ1-1	TRBV27	NA	TRBD1
CASSLRTGDYGYTF	TGTGCCAGCAGCTTGCGGACAGGGGACTATGGCTACACCTTC	TRBJ1-2	TRBV11-3	NA	TRBD1
CAWSVLLASHEQYF	TGTGCCTGGAGTGTACTCCTAGCGTCTCACGAGCAGTACTTC	TRBJ2-7	TRBV30	once	NA
CASSVGLAGTEQYF	TGTGCCAGCAGCGTAGGGCTAGCGGGAACCGAGCAGTACTTC	TRBJ2-7	TRBV9	once	TRBD2
CASSEAPPGQTSNQPQHF	TGTGCCAGCAGTGAAGCTCCTCCGGGACAGACAAGCAATCAGCCCCAGCATTTT	TRBJ1-5	TRBV6-1	once	TRBD1
CASSLVKGARGYTF	TGTGCCAGCAGCTTGGTGAAGGGGGCGAGGGGCTACACCTTC	TRBJ1-2	TRBV5-6	once	TRBD1
CASSPSGLAGARNIQYF	TGTGCCAGCAGCCCGAGTGGACTAGCGGGAGCACGGAACATTCAGTACTTC	TRBJ2-4	TRBV7-7	NA	TRBD2
CASRSGGSPLHF	TGTGCCAGCAGGTCGGGGGGCTCACCCCTCCACTTT	TRBJ1-6	TRBV7-9	few	NA
CASSVAGDLYNEQFF	TGTGCCAGCAGCGTAGCAGGGGACCTCTACAATGAGCAGTTCTTC	TRBJ2-1	TRBV9	few	NA
CASSPPRSEVETQYF	TGTGCCAGCAGCCCACCCCGATCAGAGGTGGAGACCCAGTACTTC	TRBJ2-5	TRBV7-3	NA	NA
CASSNRDLNYGYTF	TGTGCCAGCAGTAACAGGGACCTTAACTATGGCTACACCTTC	TRBJ1-2	TRBV2	NA	NA
CASSLAGGLHEQYF	TGTGCCAGCAGCTTGGCGGGGGGGCTCCACGAGCAGTACTTC	TRBJ2-7	TRBV7-2	NA	TRBD2
CASRDRAPGNTIYF	TGTGCCAGCAGGGACAGGGCCCCTGGAAACACCATATATTTT	TRBJ1-3	TRBV19	NA	TRBD1
CASSVKLAGVNEQFF	TGCGCCAGCAGCGTTAAACTAGCGGGAGTTAATGAGCAGTTCTTC	TRBJ2-1	TRBV5-1	NA	TRBD2
CASSPGRSGNTIYF	TGTGCCAGTAGCCCCGGGAGGTCTGGAAACACCATATATTTT	TRBJ1-3	TRBV19	NA	NA
CATSVALPGVDTQYF	TGTGCCACCAGTGTGGCCCTCCCGGGGGTAGATACGCAGTATTTT	TRBJ2-3	TRBV24-1	NA	NA
CASSLAPRGGGQPQHF	TGTGCCAGCAGCTTAGCCCCACGGGGGGGCGGTCAGCCCCAGCATTTT	TRBJ1-5	TRBV7-2	NA	NA
CASSLSSPGGYTF	TGTGCCAGCAGTTTATCGAGCCCGGGGGGCTACACCTTC	TRBJ1-2	TRBV27	NA	NA
CASSLQGSSGNTIYF	TGTGCCAGCAGTCTTCAGGGGAGCTCTGGAAACACCATATATTTT	TRBJ1-3	TRBV7-3	once	NA
CASRDTGDSPLHF	TGTGCCAGCAGGGATACAGGGGATTCACCCCTCCACTTT	TRBJ1-6	TRBV2	NA	TRBD1
CASSLTPNEQFF	TGTGCCAGCAGCTTGACTCCCAATGAGCAGTTCTTC	TRBJ2-1	TRBV7-9	once	NA
CAISESSVSNQPQHF	TGTGCCATCAGTGAGTCGTCAGTCAGCAATCAGCCCCAGCATTTT	TRBJ1-5	TRBV10-3	NA	NA
CASSTPREGEHF	TGTGCCAGCAGTACCCCTCGGGAGGGGGAGCATTTT	TRBJ1-5	TRBV6-2/TRBV6-3	NA	NA
CASNLRAWTGPQHF	TGCGCCAGCAACCTGAGGGCCTGGACAGGGCCCCAGCATTTT	TRBJ1-5	TRBV4-3	NA	TRBD1
CASSQDSGGASSYNEQFF	TGCGCCAGCAGCCAAGATAGCGGGGGGGCCAGTTCCTACAATGAGCAGTTCTTC	TRBJ2-1	TRBV4-3	NA	TRBD2
CASSPRTGKDEKLFF	TGTGCCAGCAGCCCCAGGACAGGGAAAGACGAAAAACTGTTTTTT	TRBJ1-4	TRBV9	NA	TRBD1
CASSPRSTETQYF	TGTGCCAGCAGCCCCAGATCAACGGAGACCCAGTACTTC	TRBJ2-5	TRBV11-3	NA	NA
CASSPLANRNQPQHF	TGTGCCAGCAGCCCCCTCGCTAACCGAAATCAGCCCCAGCATTTT	TRBJ1-5	TRBV7-8	NA	NA
CASSSHLAVNQPQHF	TGTGCCAGCAGCTCTCACCTCGCAGTAAATCAGCCCCAGCATTTT	TRBJ1-5	TRBV7-2	NA	NA
CASSAPGSHEQYF	TGTGCCAGCAGTGCCCCGGGGTCCCACGAGCAGTACTTC	TRBJ2-7	TRBV6-2/TRBV6-3	NA	NA
CASSLGYGSETNTEAFF	TGTGCCAGCAGCTTAGGTTACGGGTCTGAGACCAACACTGAAGCTTTCTTT	TRBJ1-1	TRBV13	NA	NA
CASSLELGGRADEQFF	TGCGCCAGCAGCTTGGAACTGGGCGGGAGGGCCGATGAGCAGTTCTTC	TRBJ2-1	TRBV5-1	NA	TRBD2
CASSPGALAGVSYEQYF	TGCGCCAGCAGCCCAGGCGCACTAGCGGGAGTCTCCTACGAGCAGTACTTC	TRBJ2-7	TRBV4-3	NA	TRBD2
CAGTRDNYNEQFF	TGTGCCGGAACCAGGGACAACTACAATGAGCAGTTCTTC	TRBJ2-1	TRBV9	NA	NA
CASSLEAGDEQFF	TGTGCCAGCAGCTTAGAGGCAGGGGACGAGCAGTTCTTC	TRBJ2-1	TRBV7-2	NA	NA
CAWSVSRANYGYTF	TGTGCCTGGAGTGTCTCGAGGGCTAACTATGGCTACACCTTC	TRBJ1-2	TRBV30	NA	NA
CSGYSNYGYTF	TGCAGCGGCTATAGTAACTATGGCTACACCTTC	TRBJ1-2	TRBV29-1	NA	NA
CASSALDTQYF	TGTGCCAGCAGCGCCCTAGATACGCAGTATTTT	TRBJ2-3	TRBV9	NA	NA
CASSFPTSGTTDTQYF	TGTGCCAGCTCCTTTCCGACTAGCGGGACCACAGATACGCAGTATTTT	TRBJ2-3	TRBV2	NA	TRBD2
CASSYGKGSGSTDTQYF	TGTGCCAGCAGTTACGGGAAGGGGAGCGGGAGTACAGATACGCAGTATTTT	TRBJ2-3	TRBV6-2/TRBV6-3	NA	TRBD2
CASSFQGRDNQPQHF	TGTGCCAGCAGCTTTCAGGGAAGAGACAATCAGCCCCAGCATTTT	TRBJ1-5	TRBV7-8	once	NA
CASSPPSGTGNEKLFF	TGTGCCAGCTCACCACCGTCAGGGACAGGGAATGAAAAACTGTTTTTT	TRBJ1-4	TRBV18	NA	TRBD1
CASSSYGGRSYNEQFF	TGTGCCAGCAGCTCCTACGGGGGACGCTCCTACAATGAGCAGTTCTTC	TRBJ2-1	TRBV7-3	once	NA
CASSNTGGRYEQYF	TGTGCCAGCAGTAATACCGGGGGGCGGTACGAGCAGTACTTC	TRBJ2-7	TRBV27	NA	NA
CASSSTGGTDEQFF	TGTGCCAGCAGTTCGACAGGGGGGACCGATGAGCAGTTCTTC	TRBJ2-1	TRBV28	once	TRBD1
CASSRTSGNNEQFF	TGTGCCAGCAGCAGGACTAGCGGGAACAATGAGCAGTTCTTC	TRBJ2-1	TRBV9	NA	TRBD2
CASSVGASGRGNQETQYF	TGTGCCAGCAGCGTAGGGGCTAGCGGGAGGGGGAACCAAGAGACCCAGTACTTC	TRBJ2-5	TRBV9	NA	TRBD2
CASSLEGGPTDTQYF	TGCGCCAGCAGCTTGGAAGGGGGCCCCACAGATACGCAGTATTTT	TRBJ2-3	TRBV5-1	NA	TRBD1
CASSPSGNSWSYNSPLHF	TGTGCCAGCTCACCAAGCGGGAATTCGTGGTCCTATAATTCACCCCTCCACTTT	TRBJ1-6	TRBV18	NA	NA